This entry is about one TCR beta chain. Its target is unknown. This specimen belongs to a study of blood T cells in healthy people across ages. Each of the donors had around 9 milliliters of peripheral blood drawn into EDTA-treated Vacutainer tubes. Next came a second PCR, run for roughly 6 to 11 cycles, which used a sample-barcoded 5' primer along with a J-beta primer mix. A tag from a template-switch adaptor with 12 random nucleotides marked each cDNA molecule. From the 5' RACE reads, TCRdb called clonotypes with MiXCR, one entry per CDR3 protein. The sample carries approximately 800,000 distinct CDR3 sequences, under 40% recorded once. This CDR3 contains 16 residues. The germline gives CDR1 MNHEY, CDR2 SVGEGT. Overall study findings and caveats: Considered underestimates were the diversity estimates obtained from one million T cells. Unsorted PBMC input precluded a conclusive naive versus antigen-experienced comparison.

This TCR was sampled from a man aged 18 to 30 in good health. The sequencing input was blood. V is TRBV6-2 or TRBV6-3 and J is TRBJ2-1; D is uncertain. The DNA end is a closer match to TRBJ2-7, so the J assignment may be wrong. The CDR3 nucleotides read TGTGCCAGCAGTTACTTTGTGGATAGCTCCTACAATGAGCAGTACTTC. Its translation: CASSYFVDSSYNEQYF.